This T cell receptor (beta chain) was retrieved from a study of cytomegalovirus exposure and HLA in healthy donors. Overall study results and limits: Immune exposure information comprised only CMV serostatus.

The V end was cut by 1 base, the J end by 2 bases, with 8 bases between. The CDR3 contains 14 residues. Germline CDR1 is LNHDA and CDR2 is SQIVND (reference sequence). About this clone: What it binds is unknown.

The PCR had 60 Vbeta and 13 Jbeta primers. Only in-frame clones appear in the TCRdb table, and some are missing; sequencing was by immunoSEQ multiplex PCR. The sample includes approximately 170,000 clones, 70% to 75% of them seen just once. This clonotype was sampled from a man aged 18-30 years in good health and CMV-seropositive. The chain couples TRBV19 to TRBJ1-1, with D unresolved. The material sequenced was PBMCs. CDR3 DNA: TGTGCCAGTAGTATAGGGCAGGCTAACACTGAAGCTTTCTTT. Translated: CASSIGQANTEAFF. Supplemented by reference TRBV19 and TRBJ1-1, the full variable domain reads DGGITQSPKYLFRKEGQNVTLSCEQNLNHDAMYWYRQDPGQGLRLIYYSQIVNDFQKGDIAEGYSVSREKKESFPLTVTSAQKNPTAFYLCASSIGQANTEAFFGQGTRLTVV.